The present T cell receptor beta chain was sequenced within a study of Ad26.COV2.S vaccination and SARS-CoV-2 variants. Study background: Recipients of Ad26.COV2.S got it intramuscularly, once or twice 56 days apart. Notes on the study in general: Whether participants received vaccine or placebo, their non-spike TCR breadth was similar.

Data came from immunoSEQ multiplex PCR; TCRdb stores just in-frame clones and leaves some out. Of around 250,000 clones in the sample, approximately 90% were seen once. With regard to this clone: Its antigen is undetermined.

CDR3 size: 14 residues. Germline V gene sequence: CDR1 SGHKS, CDR2 YYEKEE (reference sequence). Trimming pared 4 bases from V and 1 base from J, leaving 10 bases between. Treatment denoted: 19 received Ad26.COV2.S at low or high dose, single or two shots; about 5 received placebo; per-sample allocation not given. Sampling occurred on day 63 after the first vaccine or placebo injection. The chain joins TRBV5-5 to TRBJ2-3; the D is unclear. The input for sequencing was peripheral blood, taken in a trial of Ad26.COV2.S vaccine versus placebo. The receptor was isolated from a person between 18 and 65 years old who received the Ad26.COV2.S COVID-19 vaccine or a placebo. The CDR3 protein is CASSPRLGTDTQYF. CDR3 DNA sequence: TGTGCCAGCAGCCCGCGGCTCGGCACAGATACGCAGTATTTT.